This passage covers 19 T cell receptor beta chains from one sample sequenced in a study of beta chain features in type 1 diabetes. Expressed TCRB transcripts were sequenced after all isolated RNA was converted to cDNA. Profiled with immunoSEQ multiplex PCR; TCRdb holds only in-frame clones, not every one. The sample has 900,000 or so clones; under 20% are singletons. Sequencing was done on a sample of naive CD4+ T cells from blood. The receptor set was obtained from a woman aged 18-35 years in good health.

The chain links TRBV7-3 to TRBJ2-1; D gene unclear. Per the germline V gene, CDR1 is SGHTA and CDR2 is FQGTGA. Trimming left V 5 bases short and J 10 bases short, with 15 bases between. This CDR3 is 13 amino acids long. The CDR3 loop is CASSARHSREQFF. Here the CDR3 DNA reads TGTGCCAGCAGCGCGCGACACTCCAGGGAGCAGTTCTTC.

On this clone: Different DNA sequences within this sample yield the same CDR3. The CDR3 loop reads CASSPGNSYEQYF. CDR3 in DNA: TGTGCCAGCTCACCAGGGAACTCCTACGAGCAGTACTTC. The genes are TRBV18 and TRBJ2-7; D ambiguous. Germline V CDR1 and CDR2: KGHSH, LQKENI. CDR3 length: 13 residues. The ends were cut back, 2 bases at V and 0 bases at J, with 5 bases in the middle.

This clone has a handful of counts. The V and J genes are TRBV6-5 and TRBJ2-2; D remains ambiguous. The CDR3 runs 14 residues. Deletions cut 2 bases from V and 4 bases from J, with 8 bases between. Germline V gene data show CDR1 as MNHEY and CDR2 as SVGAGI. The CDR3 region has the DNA TGTGCCAGCAGTTACCGGACCTTCACCGGGGAGCTGTTTTTT. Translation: CASSYRTFTGELFF.

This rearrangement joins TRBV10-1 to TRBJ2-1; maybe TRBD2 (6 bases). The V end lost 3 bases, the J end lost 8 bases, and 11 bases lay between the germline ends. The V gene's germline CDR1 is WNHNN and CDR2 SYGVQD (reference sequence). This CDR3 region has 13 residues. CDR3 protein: CASSEGLSYEQFF. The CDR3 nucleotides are TGCGCCAGCAGTGAAGGACTATCGTATGAGCAGTTCTTC.

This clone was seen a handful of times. CDR3 residues: CASSSSAVTGELFF. DNA of the CDR3: TGCGCCAGCAGCAGTAGTGCCGTCACCGGGGAGCTGTTTTTT. This chain connects TRBV5-1 to TRBJ2-2; D not certain. CDR3 size: 14 residues. Germline CDR1 and CDR2: SGHRS and YFSETQ. The V gene lost 4 bases and the J gene lost 4 bases, with 11 bases spanning the gap.

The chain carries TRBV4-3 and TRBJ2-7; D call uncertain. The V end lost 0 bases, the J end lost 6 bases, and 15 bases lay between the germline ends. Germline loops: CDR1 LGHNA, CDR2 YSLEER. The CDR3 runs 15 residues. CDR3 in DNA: TGCGCCAGCAGCCAAGACGGAGCTGCTATTCGCGAGCAGTACTTC. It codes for CASSQDGAAIREQYF.

CDR3 DNA: TGTGCCAGCAGTGACGGTGGGGGTTATTACAATGAGCAGTTCTTC. It codes for CASSDGGGYYNEQFF. The V and J genes are TRBV27 and TRBJ2-1; D is tentatively TRBD1 or TRBD2 (5 bases each). With 5 bases removed from V and 4 bases from J, the gap between germline ends came to 15 bases. CDR1 is MNHEY and CDR2 is SMNVEV in the germline V gene (reference sequence). The length of the CDR3 is 15 residues.

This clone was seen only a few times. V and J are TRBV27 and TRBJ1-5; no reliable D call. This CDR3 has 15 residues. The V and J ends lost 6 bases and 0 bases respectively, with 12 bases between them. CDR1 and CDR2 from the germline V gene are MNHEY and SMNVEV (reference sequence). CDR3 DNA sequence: TGTGCCAGCAGACGAACAGAATATAGCAATCAGCCCCAGCATTTT. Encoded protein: CASRRTEYSNQPQHF.

CDR3 amino acids: CASSQDGITLRPNYGYTF. CDR3 nucleotide sequence: TGCGCCAGCAGCCAAGATGGCATTACTCTGCGACCTAACTATGGCTACACCTTC. The V call is TRBV4-1, the J call TRBJ1-2; D gene ambiguous. The CDR3 contains 18 residues. V dropped 0 bases and J dropped 0 bases, with 17 bases sitting between them. Germline V lookup: CDR1 MGHRA, CDR2 YSYEKL.

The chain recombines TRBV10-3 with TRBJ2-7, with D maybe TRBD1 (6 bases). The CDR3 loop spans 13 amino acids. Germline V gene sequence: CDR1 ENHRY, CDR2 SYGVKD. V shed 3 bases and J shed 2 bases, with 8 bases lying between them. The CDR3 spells CAISEDRTYEQYF. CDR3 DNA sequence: TGTGCCATCAGTGAAGACAGGACCTACGAGCAGTACTTC.

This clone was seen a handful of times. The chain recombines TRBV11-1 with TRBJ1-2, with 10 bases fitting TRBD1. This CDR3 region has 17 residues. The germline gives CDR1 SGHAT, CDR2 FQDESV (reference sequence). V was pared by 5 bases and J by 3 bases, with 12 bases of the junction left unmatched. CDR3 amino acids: CASSPIRTGTGDYGYTF. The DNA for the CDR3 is TGTGCCAGCAGCCCAATCCGGACCGGGACAGGGGACTATGGCTACACCTTC.

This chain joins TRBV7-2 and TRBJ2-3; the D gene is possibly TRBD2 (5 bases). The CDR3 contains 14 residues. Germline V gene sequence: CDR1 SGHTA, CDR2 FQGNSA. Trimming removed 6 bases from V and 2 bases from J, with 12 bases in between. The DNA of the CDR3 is TGTGCCAGCAGATCAAGCGGTCCCACAGATACGCAGTATTTT. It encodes CASRSSGPTDTQYF.

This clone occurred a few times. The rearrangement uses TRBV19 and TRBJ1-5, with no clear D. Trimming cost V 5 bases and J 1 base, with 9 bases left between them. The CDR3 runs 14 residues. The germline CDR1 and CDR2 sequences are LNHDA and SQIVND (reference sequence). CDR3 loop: CASSRRRSNQPQHF. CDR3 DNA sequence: TGTGCCAGTAGTCGACGGAGGAGCAATCAGCCCCAGCATTTT.

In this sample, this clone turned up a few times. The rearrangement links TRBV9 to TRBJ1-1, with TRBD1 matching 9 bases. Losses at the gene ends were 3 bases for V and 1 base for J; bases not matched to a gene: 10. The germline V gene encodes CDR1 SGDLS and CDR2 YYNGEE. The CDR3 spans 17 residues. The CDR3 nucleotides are TGTGCCAGCAGCGAGGGGGAAACAGGGGGCCGGAACACTGAAGCTTTCTTT. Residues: CASSEGETGGRNTEAFF.

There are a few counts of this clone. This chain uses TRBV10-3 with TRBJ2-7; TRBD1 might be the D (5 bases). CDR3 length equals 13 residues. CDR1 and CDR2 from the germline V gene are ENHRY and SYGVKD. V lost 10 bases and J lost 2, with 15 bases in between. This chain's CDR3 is CATGLQGTYEQYF. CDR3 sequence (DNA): TGTGCCACCGGTTTGCAGGGCACCTACGAGCAGTACTTC.

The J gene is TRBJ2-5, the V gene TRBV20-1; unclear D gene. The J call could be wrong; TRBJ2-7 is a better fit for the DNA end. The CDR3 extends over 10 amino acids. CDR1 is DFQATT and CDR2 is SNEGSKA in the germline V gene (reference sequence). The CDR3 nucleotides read TGCAGTGCTTCCTCCTACGAGCAGTACTTC. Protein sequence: CSASSYEQYF.

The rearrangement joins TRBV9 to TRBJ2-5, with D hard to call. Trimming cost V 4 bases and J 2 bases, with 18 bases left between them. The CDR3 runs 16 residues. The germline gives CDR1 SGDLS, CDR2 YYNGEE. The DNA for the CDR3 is TGTGCCAGCAGCCCTACCCCCGGCGGCAGTCAAGAGACCCAGTACTTC. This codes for CASSPTPGGSQETQYF.

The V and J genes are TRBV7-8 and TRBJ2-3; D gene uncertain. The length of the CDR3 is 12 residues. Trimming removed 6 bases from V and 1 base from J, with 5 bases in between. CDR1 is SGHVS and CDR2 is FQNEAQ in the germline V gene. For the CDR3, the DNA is TGTGCCAGCAGTTCGGGCACAGATACGCAGTATTTT. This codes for CASSSGTDTQYF. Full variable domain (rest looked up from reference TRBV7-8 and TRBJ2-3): GAGVSQSPRYKVAKRGQDVALRCDPISGHVSLFWYQQALGQGPEFLTYFQNEAQLDKSGLPSDRFFAERPEGSVSTLKIQRTQQEDSAVYLCASSSGTDTQYFGPGTRLTVL.

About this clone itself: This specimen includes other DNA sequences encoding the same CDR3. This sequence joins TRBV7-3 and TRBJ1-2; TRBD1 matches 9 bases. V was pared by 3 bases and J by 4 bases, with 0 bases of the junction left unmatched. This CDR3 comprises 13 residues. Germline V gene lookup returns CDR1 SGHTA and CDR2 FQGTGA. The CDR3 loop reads CASSLTGGYGYTF. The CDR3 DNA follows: TGTGCCAGCAGCTTGACAGGGGGCTATGGCTACACCTTC.